This paragraph covers one T cell receptor (beta chain) sequence. Its antigen is undetermined. This CDR3 region has 14 residues. Germline V gene sequence: CDR1 LNHDA, CDR2 SQIVND (reference sequence). With 6 bases removed from V and 6 bases from J, the gap between germline ends came to 14 bases. The data originate from a study of OX40 agonist ivuxolimab in advanced cancers. Turning to the study itself: Subjects had a mean age of roughly 60 years, with a range of 23 to 79; about 83% were male. Overall study results and limits: Nonresponders included some who also had low normalized T-cell clonal expansion. Antigen specificity remained undetermined for the expanded peripheral T cells. At 0.1 to 3.0 mg/kg and by week 6, CD4+ and CD8+ T cells in the blood had expanded clonally.

Produced via immunoSEQ multiplex PCR; TCRdb's table is partial and in-frame only. The sample includes under 75,000 clones, around nine tenths of them seen just once. This specimen was CD4+ or CD8+ T cells sorted from blood, taken in a trial of the OX40 agonist ivuxolimab. This receptor was obtained from an adult with an advanced solid tumor such as melanoma, head and neck, liver or kidney cancer. The rearrangement joins TRBV19 to TRBJ2-2; tentatively, D is TRBD2 (5 bases). The CDR3 sequence is CASRMSGVAGELFF. The CDR3 coding sequence is TGTGCCAGTAGGATGTCCGGGGTGGCCGGGGAGCTGTTTTTT.